This is a list of T cell receptor beta chains from one sample in a study of blood T cell repertoires in COVID-19. TCRdb keeps only in-frame clones here, not all; method: immunoSEQ multiplex PCR. The table shows about 150,000 clones, with roughly nine tenths occurring only once. The source material was peripheral blood. The receptor set was obtained from a man aged 50 to 59 with acute or convalescent COVID-19. Both conserved end residues are part of each CDR3. The order of the fields is D gene, V gene, clone size, J gene, CDR3 protein, CDR3 DNA. A D gene is named only where the DNA matches it firmly. Clone size is stated in some rows and not others, as once, few, many or a class when expanded.

TRBD2	TRBV9	-	TRBJ2-1	CASSFTGTSGRWAYNEQFF	TGTGCCAGCAGCTTTACCGGGACTAGCGGGAGATGGGCTTACAATGAGCAGTTCTTC
-	TRBV28	-	TRBJ1-2	CASRSPGEGNYGYTF	TGTGCCAGCAGGTCACCAGGGGAGGGTAACTATGGCTACACCTTC
TRBD1	TRBV6-5	-	TRBJ2-2	CASIPTWDRTGELFF	TGTGCCAGCATCCCAACTTGGGACAGGACCGGGGAGCTGTTTTTT
-	TRBV7-9	-	TRBJ2-7	CASSFPGPSGDEQYF	TGTGCCAGCAGCTTCCCGGGACCGTCGGGGGACGAGCAGTACTTC
-	TRBV19	-	TRBJ2-2	CASSILGQEGTGELFF	TGTGCCAGTAGTATTTTAGGACAGGAGGGCACCGGGGAGCTGTTTTTT
-	TRBV19	-	TRBJ1-3	CASTRTGFESGNTIYF	TGTGCCAGTACCAGAACAGGGTTCGAATCTGGAAACACCATATATTTT
-	TRBV19	-	TRBJ1-5	CASSIFRDSNQPQHF	TGTGCCAGTAGTATTTTCAGGGATAGCAATCAGCCCCAGCATTTT
-	TRBV27	-	TRBJ2-7	CASSLSLGRSYEQYF	TGTGCCAGCAGTTTATCCTTGGGGAGGTCCTACGAGCAGTACTTC
TRBD2	TRBV3-1/TRBV3-2	-	TRBJ2-5	CASSRLAGGQETQYF	TGTGCCAGCAGCCGACTAGCGGGGGGCCAAGAGACCCAGTACTTC
-	TRBV9	-	TRBJ2-3	CASGGTTDTQYF	TGTGCCAGCGGGGGGACCACAGATACGCAGTATTTT
TRBD1	TRBV15	-	TRBJ1-2	CATSTSSTRDRRYGYTF	TGTGCCACCAGCACCTCATCCACCCGGGACAGACGCTATGGCTACACCTTC
-	TRBV28	-	TRBJ2-7	CASSTGGSNFEQYF	TGTGCCAGCAGTACCGGAGGGTCTAATTTCGAGCAGTACTTC
-	TRBV7-9	-	TRBJ1-4	CASSSHAGGIATNEKLFF	TGTGCCAGCAGCTCCCACGCCGGCGGGATTGCAACTAATGAAAAACTGTTTTTT
-	TRBV29-1	-	TRBJ1-2	CSVVGGNYGYTF	TGCAGCGTTGTTGGAGGGAACTATGGCTACACCTTC
TRBD2	TRBV7-2	-	TRBJ2-5	CASSVTGTSLETQYF	TGTGCCAGCAGCGTTACCGGGACTAGCCTAGAGACCCAGTACTTC
-	TRBV10-3	-	TRBJ1-2	CAIVGVADNYGYTF	TGTGCCATCGTCGGGGTCGCTGATAACTATGGCTACACCTTC
TRBD1	TRBV11-2	-	TRBJ1-1	CASIPGTGYTEAFF	TGTGCCAGCATCCCCGGGACAGGGTACACTGAAGCTTTCTTT
TRBD1	TRBV18	-	TRBJ1-2	CASSPDTGAQGYTF	TGTGCCAGCTCACCGGATACAGGGGCCCAGGGCTACACCTTC
TRBD2	TRBV18	-	TRBJ2-5	CASSPWLAGGMETQYF	TGTGCCAGCTCACCATGGCTAGCGGGGGGCATGGAGACCCAGTACTTC
-	TRBV19	-	TRBJ2-2	CASSRRAPMNTGELFF	TGTGCCAGTAGTCGCAGGGCTCCTATGAACACCGGGGAGCTGTTTTTT
-	TRBV10-2	-	TRBJ2-7	CASSARQSSYEQYF	TGCGCCAGCAGTGCAAGACAGAGCTCCTACGAGCAGTACTTC
TRBD1	TRBV5-1	-	TRBJ1-1	CASRSQGDTEAFF	TGCGCCAGCAGAAGTCAGGGGGACACTGAAGCTTTCTTT
-	TRBV30	-	TRBJ1-1	CAWSRSTEAFF	TGTGCCTGGAGTAGGAGCACTGAAGCTTTCTTT
-	TRBV12-3/TRBV12-4	-	TRBJ2-1	CASSLQSYNEQFF	TGTGCCAGCAGTTTACAGTCCTACAATGAGCAGTTCTTC
-	TRBV19	-	TRBJ1-5	CASSIAGGLGAQHF	TGTGCCAGTAGTATAGCGGGGGGTCTTGGAGCCCAGCATTTT
-	TRBV5-6	few	TRBJ2-1	CASSYGPDNNEQFF	TGTGCCAGCAGTTACGGGCCGGACAACAATGAGCAGTTCTTC
TRBD1	TRBV10-3	few	TRBJ1-3	CAVTGISGNTIYF	TGTGCCGTGACAGGGATCTCTGGAAACACCATATATTTT
TRBD1	TRBV5-1	few	TRBJ1-1	CASSLVAGGTEAFF	TGCGCCAGCAGCTTGGTGGCAGGGGGCACTGAAGCTTTCTTT
TRBD1	TRBV28	-	TRBJ1-1	CASSASTGGTEAFF	TGTGCCAGCAGTGCTTCGACAGGGGGCACTGAAGCTTTCTTT
-	TRBV14	-	TRBJ2-7	CASSQRPRQNAYEQYF	TGTGCCAGCAGCCAACGCCCCCGACAGAACGCCTACGAGCAGTACTTC
TRBD1	TRBV18	-	TRBJ2-1	CASSRAGTAENEQFF	TGTGCCAGCTCACGGGCCGGGACAGCGGAAAATGAGCAGTTCTTC
TRBD1	TRBV6-2/TRBV6-3	-	TRBJ2-3	CASSYSPGQGFPSSTDTQYF	TGTGCCAGCAGTTATTCTCCGGGACAGGGCTTCCCGTCAAGCACAGATACGCAGTATTTT
-	TRBV7-8	-	TRBJ1-4	CASSLGSPEKLFF	TGTGCCAGCAGCTTAGGCAGTCCTGAAAAACTGTTTTTT
-	TRBV14	-	TRBJ2-3	CASRGAGTDTQYF	TGTGCCAGCCGGGGAGCGGGCACAGATACGCAGTATTTT
-	TRBV2	once	TRBJ1-6	CASSSDRGWSPLHF	TGTGCCAGCAGTTCGGACAGAGGTTGGTCACCCCTCCACTTT
TRBD1	TRBV6-5	-	TRBJ1-2	CASILDRVNYGYTF	TGTGCCAGCATTCTCGACAGGGTTAACTATGGCTACACCTTC
TRBD1	TRBV19	-	TRBJ2-3	CASSQSTGSDTQYF	TGTGCCAGTAGTCAATCGACAGGGTCAGATACGCAGTATTTT
TRBD1	TRBV6-6	-	TRBJ2-2	CASSYQGANTGELFF	TGTGCCAGCAGTTACCAGGGGGCGAACACCGGGGAGCTGTTTTTT
TRBD1	TRBV9	-	TRBJ2-2	CASSAQGAATGELFF	TGTGCCAGCAGCGCACAGGGGGCAGCCACCGGGGAGCTGTTTTTT
TRBD1	TRBV28	-	TRBJ2-7	CASRGRQGATGSYEQYF	TGTGCCAGCAGGGGGCGACAGGGAGCAACTGGCTCCTACGAGCAGTACTTC
-	TRBV6-5	few	TRBJ2-7	CASTGTSYEQYF	TGTGCCAGCACGGGGACTTCATACGAGCAGTACTTC
TRBD2	TRBV4-3	-	TRBJ2-3	CASSRTLVAGTTDTQYF	TGCGCCAGCAGCCGCACCCTAGTAGCGGGGACCACAGATACGCAGTATTTT
-	TRBV27	-	TRBJ1-5	CASSSDGGPMAQHF	TGTGCCAGCAGTTCGGACGGAGGACCCATGGCCCAGCATTTT
-	TRBV7-9	-	TRBJ1-6	CASRAQGYNSPLHF	TGTGCCAGCAGGGCTCAGGGCTATAATTCACCCCTCCACTTT
TRBD2	TRBV7-2	-	TRBJ2-1	CASSLAGTRIHNEQFF	TGTGCCAGCAGCTTAGCGGGGACTAGGATACACAATGAGCAGTTCTTC
TRBD1	TRBV9	-	TRBJ1-5	CASSPGTGGDVNQPQHF	TGTGCCAGCAGCCCTGGGACAGGGGGCGATGTCAATCAGCCCCAGCATTTT
-	TRBV5-4	once	TRBJ1-4	CASSRDATNEKLFF	TGTGCCAGCAGCCGGGATGCAACTAATGAAAAACTGTTTTTT
-	TRBV2	-	TRBJ2-2	CASSEQLASGELFF	TGTGCCAGCAGTGAACAGCTAGCTTCCGGGGAGCTGTTTTTT
-	TRBV24-1	-	TRBJ2-4	CATSDRGSKNIQYF	TGTGCCACCAGTGATCGGGGGTCCAAAAACATTCAGTACTTC
TRBD1	TRBV18	-	TRBJ1-4	CASSLNTGATNEKLFF	TGTGCCAGCTCACTTAATACAGGGGCAACTAATGAAAAACTGTTTTTT
TRBD1	TRBV5-5	-	TRBJ2-2	CASSVDREVSTGELFF	TGTGCCAGCAGCGTTGACAGGGAAGTGAGCACCGGGGAGCTGTTTTTT
-	TRBV4-2	-	TRBJ2-2	CASSQSAANTGELFF	TGTGCCAGCAGCCAAAGCGCGGCAAACACCGGGGAGCTGTTTTTT
-	TRBV4-3	-	TRBJ1-2	CASSQGQGMGYGYTF	TGCGCCAGCAGCCAAGGGCAGGGCATGGGGTATGGCTACACCTTC
TRBD2	TRBV7-2	-	TRBJ2-5	CASSLGLAGGPGQETQYF	TGTGCCAGCAGCCTCGGACTAGCGGGGGGTCCTGGACAAGAGACCCAGTACTTC
TRBD2	TRBV3-1/TRBV3-2	-	TRBJ2-7	CASSQSGSYEQYF	TGTGCCAGCAGCCAAAGCGGGAGCTACGAGCAGTACTTC